This T cell receptor (beta chain) was identified during a study of OX40 agonist ivuxolimab in advanced cancers. Study details: Ivuxolimab, an antibody that agonizes OX40 (CD134), was administered to the patients.

Profiling relied on immunoSEQ multiplex PCR, and the TCRdb table lists in-frame clones only, not all of them. The table has tens of thousands of clones, 80% to 85% seen once. The CDR3 has 14 amino acids. Germline V gene sequence: CDR1 SGHRS, CDR2 YFSETQ. Between the trimmed V and J ends, which lost 0 bases and 2 bases, there was a span of 8 bases. This material consisted of CD4+ or CD8+ T cells sorted from blood, taken in a trial of the OX40 agonist ivuxolimab. The receptor was isolated from an adult with an advanced solid tumor such as melanoma, head and neck, liver or kidney cancer. The chain carries TRBV5-1 and TRBJ1-1; D gene unclear. The CDR3 sequence is CASSLEGSNTEAFF. CDR3 nucleotide sequence: TGCGCCAGCAGCTTGGAGGGCAGCAACACTGAAGCTTTCTTT.